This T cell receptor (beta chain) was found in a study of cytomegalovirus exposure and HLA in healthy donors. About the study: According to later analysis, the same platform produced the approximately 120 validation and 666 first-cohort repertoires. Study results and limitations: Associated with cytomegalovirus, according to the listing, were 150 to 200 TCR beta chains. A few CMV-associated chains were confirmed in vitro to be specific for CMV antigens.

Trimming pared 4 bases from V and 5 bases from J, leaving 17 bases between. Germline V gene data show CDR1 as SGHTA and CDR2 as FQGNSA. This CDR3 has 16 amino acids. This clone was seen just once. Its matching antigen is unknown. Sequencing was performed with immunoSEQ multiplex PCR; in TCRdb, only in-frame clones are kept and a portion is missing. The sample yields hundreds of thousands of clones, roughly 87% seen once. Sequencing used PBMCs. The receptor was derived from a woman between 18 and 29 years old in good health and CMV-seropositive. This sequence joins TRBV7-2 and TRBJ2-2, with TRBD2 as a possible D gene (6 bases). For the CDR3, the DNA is TGTGCCAGCAGCTATTTAACCGGGACTGTTACCGGGGAGCTGTTTTTT. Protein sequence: CASSYLTGTVTGELFF.